These 27 T cell receptor beta chains came from one sample sequenced in a study of T cell repertoires in cytomegalovirus infection. MiXCR, applied by TCRdb to the reads, yields one record per CDR3 protein. This table has 740,000 or so distinct CDR3 sequences, 35% appearing once. Input material: PBMCs. Receptors were obtained from a human donor in good health (CMV status not recorded). Some clones in this sample may be carry-over from other donors' samples.

Concerning this clonotype itself: This likely comes from a read error, as the CDR3 has no conserved phenylalanine or tryptophan at its end. This chain uses TRBV7-2 with TRBJ2-5; 13 bases are a match to TRBD2. Unmatched junction bases numbered 11, after V lost 4 bases and J lost 9 bases. The germline CDR1 and CDR2 sequences are SGHTA and FQGNSA. CDR3 length: 16 residues. The CDR3 nucleotides read TGTGCCAGCAGCTACGTACTAGCGGGAGGGCAGAGGGCCCAGTACTTA. It codes for CASSYVLAGGQRAQYL.

The sample holds a few counts of this clonotype. The chain has TRBV12-3 or TRBV12-4 and TRBJ2-7; D might be TRBD1 (5 bases). Trimming pared 5 bases from V and 3 bases from J, leaving 20 bases between. The CDR3 is made up of 16 amino acids. CDR3 DNA sequence: TGTGCCAGCAGTCCCCCCCCAGGGAAAGGGCGCTACGAGCAGTACTTC. Its translation is CASSPPPGKGRYEQYF.

This clonotype has more than one count but fewer than ten. The chain links TRBV19 to TRBJ2-5; TRBD2 aligns across 7 bases. CDR1 is LNHDA, CDR2 SQIVND, per germline (reference sequence). The CDR3 totals 15 residues. V dropped 0 bases and J dropped 3; count of bases not matched to a gene: 4. This CDR3 reads CASSIDREGEETQYF. CDR3 coding DNA: TGTGCCAGTAGTATAGACAGGGAGGGAGAAGAGACCCAGTACTTC.

The sample holds many counts of this clonotype. V gene TRBV7-3 combines with J gene TRBJ1-1, with a tentative D call TRBD1 (5 bases). Trimming cost V 5 bases and J 1 base, with 11 bases left between them. Looked up from germline, CDR1 is SGHTA and CDR2 is FQGTGA. The CDR3 covers 14 residues. CDR3 region: CASSERGGNTEAFF. The DNA of the CDR3 is TGTGCCAGCAGCGAAAGGGGAGGGAACACTGAAGCTTTCTTT.

This clonotype was counted a few times. This chain joins TRBV2 and TRBJ1-5; no firm D call. The germline V gene has CDR1 SNHLY and CDR2 FYNNEI. The CDR3 has 15 residues. V gave up 1 base and J gave up 1 base, with 8 bases separating them. The CDR3 sequence is CASSEETGSNQPQHF. CDR3 in DNA: TGTGCCAGCAGTGAAGAAACGGGGAGCAATCAGCCCCAGCATTTT.

The chain couples TRBV7-9 to TRBJ2-7; 8 bases map to TRBD2. The ends lost 5 bases at V and 6 bases at J; junction bases unmatched: 9. The germline gives CDR1 SEHNR, CDR2 FQNEAQ (reference sequence). The CDR3 has 14 residues. Written as DNA, the CDR3 is TGTGCCAGCAGCCAGGGACCAGCGGGAGTCGAGCAGTACTTC. Protein product: CASSQGPAGVEQYF.

This rearrangement joins TRBV30 to TRBJ1-6; possible D gene TRBD1, 6 bases. V lost 4 bases and J 13 bases, leaving 23 bases between the germline ends. The CDR3 is 15 amino acids. The germline CDR1 and CDR2 sequences are GTSNPN and SVGIG (reference sequence). The CDR3 loop is CAWKQGSTLVRPLHF. In nucleotides, the CDR3 is TGTGCCTGGAAACAGGGAAGTACCCTGGTTCGTCCCCTCCACTTT.

The chain employs TRBV7-9 and TRBJ2-2; 7 nucleotides agree with TRBD1. Germline V gene lookup returns CDR1 SEHNR and CDR2 FQNEAQ (reference sequence). Unmatched junction bases numbered 4, after V lost 6 bases and J lost 6 bases. The CDR3 consists of 13 residues. The CDR3 DNA follows: TGTGCCAGCAGGCTCAGGGGGTCCGGGGAGCTGTTTTTT. It encodes CASRLRGSGELFF.

DNA of the CDR3: TGTGCCAGCAGGCTAGCGGGAGTCGAGCAGTTCTTC. This codes for CASRLAGVEQFF. The chain carries TRBV6-5 and TRBJ2-1; TRBD2 agrees at 10 bases. The CDR3 contains 12 residues. CDR1 MNHEY and CDR2 SVGAGI come from the germline V gene. Germline trimming cut 6 bases from V and 10 bases from J; bases unmatched to any gene: 3.

CDR3 sequence (DNA): TGTGCCAGCAGCGAGTGGGGACTAGCGGGCAATGAGCAGTTCTTC. Residues: CASSEWGLAGNEQFF. The chain uses TRBV2 and TRBJ2-1, with 12 nucleotides matching TRBD2. CDR1 and CDR2 from the germline V gene are SNHLY and FYNNEI. The CDR3 consists of 15 residues. V shed 6 bases and J 6 bases; nucleotides not matched to a gene: 6.

The V and J genes are TRBV5-4 and TRBJ2-1; 15 positions match TRBD2. The CDR3 has 15 amino acids. The junction had 4 bases not matched to a gene; V was cut back by 5 bases and J by 7 bases. From germline, CDR1 is SGHNT and CDR2 YYREEE (reference sequence). The CDR3 nucleotides read TGTGCCAGCAGACCGGGACTAGCGGGGGGTAATGAGCAGTTCTTC. Translating gives CASRPGLAGGNEQFF.

The chain couples TRBV6-6 to TRBJ1-1; TRBD1 matches 10 bases. The ends lost 11 bases at V and 3 bases at J; junction bases unmatched: 12. There are 15 residues in the CDR3. CDR1 MNHNY and CDR2 SVGAGI come from the germline V gene (reference sequence). The CDR3 sequence is CARTWGTGVDTEAFF. The CDR3 DNA follows: TGTGCCCGCACCTGGGGGACAGGGGTGGACACTGAAGCTTTCTTT.

On this clonotype: Given the absence of the conserved phenylalanine or tryptophan at the CDR3 end, a read error is likely. The chain couples TRBV7-4 to TRBJ1-3; no firm D call. The V and J ends lost 5 bases and 8 bases respectively, with 13 bases between them. CDR1 and CDR2 from the germline V gene are SGHVT and SQSDAQ. This CDR3 contains 13 residues. Written as DNA, the CDR3 is TGTGCCAGCAGCCCGCCGGGTTCAGACACCATATATCTT. Encoded protein: CASSPPGSDTIYL.

This clonotype has just a few counts. The V gene is TRBV30, the J gene TRBJ1-3; D unclear. Trimming removed 2 bases at V and 8 bases at J, with 7 bases between. The CDR3 runs to 11 residues. From germline, CDR1 is GTSNPN and CDR2 SVGIG (reference sequence). CDR3 sequence reads: CAWSLADTIYF. As DNA, the CDR3 is TGTGCCTGGAGTTTGGCAGACACCATATATTTT.

V gene TRBV4-1 combines with J gene TRBJ1-4; maybe TRBD1 (6 bases). Germline V lookup: CDR1 MGHRA, CDR2 YSYEKL. The CDR3 spans 16 residues. With 4 bases removed from V and 6 bases from J, the gap between germline ends came to 18 bases. The CDR3 reads CASSREEGGGDEKLFF. In DNA form, the CDR3 reads TGCGCCAGCAGCCGAGAGGAAGGGGGAGGCGATGAAAAACTGTTTTTT.

This clonotype was recorded only once. A much larger clone differs from this one at a single base, so this may be a read error. This chain joins TRBV7-6 and TRBJ2-7, with D perhaps matching TRBD2 (6 bases). Germline values: CDR1 SGHVS, CDR2 FNYEAQ. Trimming cost V 6 bases and J 3 bases, with 18 bases left between them. CDR3 length equals 15 residues. The CDR3 coding sequence is TGTGCCAGCAGTTTACCGGGACTCTCGGACTACGAGCAGTACTTC. Its protein product is CASSLPGLSDYEQYF.

The gene calls are TRBV14 and TRBJ1-2; D gene uncertain. V was cut by 1 base and J by 5 bases, with 14 bases left in between. This CDR3 region has 15 residues. Germline values: CDR1 SGHDN, CDR2 FVKESK. CDR3 in DNA: TGTGCCAGCAGCCAAGTGGAACGTTCCCCGTATGGCTACACCTTC. It specifies CASSQVERSPYGYTF.

This sequence joins TRBV29-1 and TRBJ2-5; TRBD2 matches 7 bases. Looked up from germline, CDR1 is SQVTM and CDR2 is ANQGSEA. With V trimmed by 5 bases and J by 5 bases, 11 bases remained unmatched. This CDR3 region has 14 residues. The CDR3 nucleotides are TGCAGCGTTACCCCGGGAGGTATGGGCGAGACCCAGTACTTC. Residues: CSVTPGGMGETQYF. Combining the CDR3 with reference TRBV29-1 and TRBJ2-5 gives the whole variable domain SAVISQKPSRDICQRGTSLTIQCQVDSQVTMMFWYRQQPGQSLTLIATANQGSEATYESGFVIDKFPISRPNLTFSTLTVSNMSPEDSSIYLCSVTPGGMGETQYFGPGTRLLVL.

V is TRBV7-3 and J is TRBJ2-2; 8 nucleotides agree with TRBD1. The germline V gene encodes CDR1 SGHTA and CDR2 FQGTGA. This CDR3 is built from 16 residues. Trimming cost V 4 bases and J 3 bases; bases outside gene matches: 7. The CDR3 loop reads CASSSQDREDTGELFF. CDR3 sequence (DNA): TGTGCCAGCAGCTCCCAGGACAGGGAAGACACCGGGGAGCTGTTTTTT.

This clonotype was recorded at least ten times. The chain is built from TRBV6-1 and TRBJ1-3, with a weak D call TRBD1 (5 bases). The CDR3 consists of 14 residues. Germline-derived CDR1 and CDR2 are MNHNS and SASEGT. Trimming left V 1 base short and J 5 bases short, with 9 bases between. The DNA of the CDR3 is TGTGCCAGCAGTGAAGTGGCAGGGAGAAACACCATATATTTT. Its translation: CASSEVAGRNTIYF.

This chain joins TRBV20-1 and TRBJ1-1; D is uncertain. The germline V gene has CDR1 DFQATT and CDR2 SNEGSKA (reference sequence). Trimming took 1 base from V and 0 from J, leaving 9 bases between them. CDR3 length: 14 amino acids. Here the CDR3 reads CSARGVALNTEAFF. The CDR3, as DNA: TGCAGTGCTAGAGGGGTCGCACTGAACACTGAAGCTTTCTTT.

This chain joins TRBV4-1 and TRBJ1-5, with TRBD1 identical over 7 bases. From germline, CDR1 is MGHRA and CDR2 YSYEKL. V lost 0 bases to trimming and J lost 11 bases; unmatched junction nucleotides: 4. This CDR3 is 13 amino acids long. The CDR3 coding sequence is TGCGCCAGCAGCCAAGAAGGGGGCCGCACCCAGCATTTT. Its protein product is CASSQEGGRTQHF.

The rearrangement uses TRBV5-1 and TRBJ2-5, with TRBD2 identical over 9 bases. The CDR3 sequence is 16 residues long. The V and J ends lost 1 base and 5 bases, in that order; junction bases with no gene match: 9. CDR1 is SGHRS, CDR2 YFSETQ, per germline. CDR3 in amino acids: CASSLPSGVSGETQYF. CDR3 in DNA: TGCGCCAGCAGCTTGCCTAGCGGGGTCTCTGGTGAGACCCAGTACTTC.

The J gene is TRBJ1-3, the V gene TRBV6-1; D not certain. This CDR3 has 16 residues. Germline lookup yields CDR1 MNHNS and CDR2 SASEGT. V shed 7 bases and J shed 1 base, with 17 bases lying between them. The CDR3 DNA sequence: TGTGCCAGCAACCCCCGGATATCGCGGTCTGGAAACACCATATATTTT. It specifies CASNPRISRSGNTIYF.

The J gene is TRBJ1-1, the V gene TRBV28; no clear D. Trimming took 3 bases from V and 3 from J, leaving 8 bases between them. This CDR3 contains 13 residues. Germline values: CDR1 MDHEN, CDR2 SYDVKM. CDR3 region: CASSLSPDTEAFF. The CDR3 DNA reads as TGTGCCAGCAGTTTGTCCCCAGACACTGAAGCTTTCTTT.

The sample holds many counts of this clonotype. The chain uses TRBV4-1 and TRBJ2-7; D perhaps matches TRBD1 (7 bases). The CDR3 length is 15 residues. From germline, CDR1 is MGHRA and CDR2 YSYEKL. Trimming removed 1 base at V and 1 base at J, with 11 bases between. CDR3 bases: TGCGCCAGCAGCCAAGTCCCAGGGGGGTCCTACGAGCAGTACTTC. Its translation: CASSQVPGGSYEQYF.

The rearrangement joins TRBV7-4 to TRBJ1-5; 7 bases agree with TRBD1. The CDR3 runs 14 residues. J lost 4 bases, V lost 5 bases, and 5 bases had no gene match. From germline, CDR1 is SGHVT and CDR2 SQSDAQ. CDR3 nucleotides: TGTGCCAGCAGCCAGACAGGGAATAATCAGCCCCAGCATTTT. It yields the protein CASSQTGNNQPQHF. Full variable domain (rest looked up from reference TRBV7-4 and TRBJ1-5): GAGVSQSPRYKVAKRGRDVALRCDSISGHVTLYWYRQTLGQGSEVLTYSQSDAQRDKSGRPSGRFSAERPERSVSTLKIQRTEQGDSAVYLCASSQTGNNQPQHFGDGTRLSIL.